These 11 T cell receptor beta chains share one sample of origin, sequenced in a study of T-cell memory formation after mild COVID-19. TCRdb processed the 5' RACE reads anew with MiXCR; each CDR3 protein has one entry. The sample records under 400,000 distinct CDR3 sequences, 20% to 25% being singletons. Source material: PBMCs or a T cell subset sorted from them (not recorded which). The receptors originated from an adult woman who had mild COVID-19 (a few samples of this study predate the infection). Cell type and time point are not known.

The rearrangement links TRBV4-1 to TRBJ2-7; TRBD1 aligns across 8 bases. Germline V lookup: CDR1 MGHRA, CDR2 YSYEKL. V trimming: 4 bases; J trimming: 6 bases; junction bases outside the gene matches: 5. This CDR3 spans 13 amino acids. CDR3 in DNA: TGCGCCAGCAGCCCCCGGACAGGGAGCGAGCAGTACTTC. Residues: CASSPRTGSEQYF.

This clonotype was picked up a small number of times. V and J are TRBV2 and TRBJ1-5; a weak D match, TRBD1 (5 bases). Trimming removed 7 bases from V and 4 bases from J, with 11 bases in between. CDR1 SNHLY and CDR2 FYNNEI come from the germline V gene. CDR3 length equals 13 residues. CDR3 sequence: CASKGFENQPQHF. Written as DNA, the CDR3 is TGTGCCAGCAAGGGGTTTGAGAATCAGCCCCAGCATTTT.

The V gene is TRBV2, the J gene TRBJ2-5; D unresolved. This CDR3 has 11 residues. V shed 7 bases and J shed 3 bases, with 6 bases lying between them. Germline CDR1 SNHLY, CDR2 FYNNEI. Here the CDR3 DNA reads TGTGCCAGCAAGGCGGAAGAGACCCAGTACTTC. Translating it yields CASKAEETQYF.

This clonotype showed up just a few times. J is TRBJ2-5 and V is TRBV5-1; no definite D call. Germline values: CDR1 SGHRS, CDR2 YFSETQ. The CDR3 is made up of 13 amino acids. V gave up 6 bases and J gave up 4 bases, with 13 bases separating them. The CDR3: CASTTNRGETQYF. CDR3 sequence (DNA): TGCGCCAGCACCACGAACCGAGGAGAGACCCAGTACTTC.

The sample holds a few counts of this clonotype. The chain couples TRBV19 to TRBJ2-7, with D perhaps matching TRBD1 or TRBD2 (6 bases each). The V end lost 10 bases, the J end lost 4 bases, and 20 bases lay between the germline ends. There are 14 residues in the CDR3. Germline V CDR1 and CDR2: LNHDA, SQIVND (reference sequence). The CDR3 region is CATTPAPGAYEQYF. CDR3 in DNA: TGTGCCACTACCCCGGCACCGGGGGCATACGAGCAGTACTTC.

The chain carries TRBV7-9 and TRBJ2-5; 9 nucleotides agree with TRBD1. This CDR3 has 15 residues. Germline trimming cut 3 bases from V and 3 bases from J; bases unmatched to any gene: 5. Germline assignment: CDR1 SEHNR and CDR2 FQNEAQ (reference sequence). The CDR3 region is CASSFRDRGEETQYF. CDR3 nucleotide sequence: TGTGCCAGCAGCTTTCGCGACAGGGGGGAAGAGACCCAGTACTTC.

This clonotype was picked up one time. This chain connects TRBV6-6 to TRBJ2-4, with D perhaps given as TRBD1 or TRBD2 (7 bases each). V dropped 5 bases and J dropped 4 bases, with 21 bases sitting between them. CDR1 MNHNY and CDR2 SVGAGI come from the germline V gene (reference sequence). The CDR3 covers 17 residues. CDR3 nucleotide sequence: TGTGCCAGCAGTCCCCTGGGAGGGGGCGCCCAAAAAAACATTCAGTACTTC. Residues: CASSPLGGGAQKNIQYF.

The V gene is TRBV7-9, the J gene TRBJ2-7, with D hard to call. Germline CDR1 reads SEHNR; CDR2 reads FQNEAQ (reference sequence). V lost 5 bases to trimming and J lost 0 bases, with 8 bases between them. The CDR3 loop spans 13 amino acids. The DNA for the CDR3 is TGTGCCAGCAGCCGGCTTCCCTCCTACGAGCAGTACTTC. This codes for CASSRLPSYEQYF.

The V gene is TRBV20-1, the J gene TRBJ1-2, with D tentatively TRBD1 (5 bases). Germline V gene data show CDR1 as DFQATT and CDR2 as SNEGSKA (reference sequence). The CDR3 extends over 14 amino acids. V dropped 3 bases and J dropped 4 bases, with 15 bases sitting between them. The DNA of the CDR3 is TGCAGTGCTAGTTGGGGGGGAGAGGGCTATGGCTACACCTTC. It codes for CSASWGGEGYGYTF.

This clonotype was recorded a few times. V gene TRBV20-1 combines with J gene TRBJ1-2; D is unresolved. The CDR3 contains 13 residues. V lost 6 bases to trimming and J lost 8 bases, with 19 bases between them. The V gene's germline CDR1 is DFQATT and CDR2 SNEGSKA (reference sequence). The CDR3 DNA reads TGCAGTGCCCCCCTGGGGATGGGGAACGGCTACACCTTC. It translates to CSAPLGMGNGYTF.

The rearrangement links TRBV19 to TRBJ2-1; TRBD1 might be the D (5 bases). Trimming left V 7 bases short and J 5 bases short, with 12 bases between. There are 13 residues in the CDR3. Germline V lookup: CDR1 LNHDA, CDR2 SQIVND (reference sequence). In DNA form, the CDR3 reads TGTGCCAGTACCCTAGGGGCGCACAATGAGCAGTTCTTC. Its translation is CASTLGAHNEQFF.